This passage covers 20 T cell receptor beta chains from one sample sequenced in a study of blood T cell repertoires in COVID-19. Assay used: immunoSEQ multiplex PCR; TCRdb lists only in-frame clones, some missing. The table includes 100,000 to 150,000 clones, approximately 88% detected once. Input material: peripheral blood. These receptors originate from a man in his 60s with acute or convalescent COVID-19.

V gene TRBV6-6 combines with J gene TRBJ1-1; D not resolved. Trimming stripped 6 bases from V and 3 bases from J, with 5 bases between. The germline V gene has CDR1 MNHNY and CDR2 SVGAGI (reference sequence). CDR3 length: 11 residues. CDR3: CASSYDTEAFF. For the CDR3, the DNA is TGTGCCAGCAGCTATGACACTGAAGCTTTCTTT.

This clone occurred once. V usage is TRBV9 and J usage is TRBJ1-4; 8 nucleotides align to TRBD1. Germline-derived CDR1 and CDR2 are SGDLS and YYNGEE. This CDR3 is 15 amino acids long. J was trimmed by 5 bases and V by 4 bases; bases with no gene match: 7. The CDR3 sequence: CASSTWDRPNEKLFF. The CDR3 region has the DNA TGTGCCAGCAGCACTTGGGACAGGCCGAATGAAAAACTGTTTTTT.

The chain combines TRBV5-1 with TRBJ2-3; D unclear. Germline V gene lookup returns CDR1 SGHRS and CDR2 YFSETQ. The germline V and J ends were trimmed by 2 bases and 6 bases, with 7 bases remaining between them. The CDR3 runs 12 residues. The CDR3 loop reads CASSLNFDTQYF. CDR3 nucleotide sequence: TGCGCCAGCAGCTTAAACTTCGATACGCAGTATTTT.

The chain has TRBV27 and TRBJ1-5, with D possibly being TRBD1 (6 bases). CDR1 MNHEY and CDR2 SMNVEV come from the germline V gene (reference sequence). There are 16 residues in the CDR3. V lost 2 bases to trimming and J lost 0 bases, with 11 bases between them. In nucleotides, the CDR3 is TGTGCCAGCAGTTTAAACGGACAGCTTAGCAATCAGCCCCAGCATTTT. Protein product: CASSLNGQLSNQPQHF.

CDR3 bases: TGTGCCACCGGGACAGGGAGGGCAGATACGCAGTATTTT. Protein: CATGTGRADTQYF. V is TRBV6-5 and J is TRBJ2-3; 9 bases fit TRBD1. J was trimmed by 4 bases and V by 10 bases; bases with no gene match: 6. CDR3 length: 13 residues. The germline CDR1 and CDR2 sequences are MNHEY and SVGAGI.

The J gene is TRBJ2-5, the V gene TRBV19; 9 bases are shared with TRBD2. CDR1 and CDR2 (germline): LNHDA, SQIVND (reference sequence). V shed 6 bases, J shed 0 bases, and the junction held 2 bases outside the gene matches. This CDR3 is 14 amino acids long. Written as DNA, the CDR3 is TGTGCCAGTAGAAGGACTAGCGACCAAGAGACCCAGTACTTC. This translates into CASRRTSDQETQYF.

The CDR3 DNA sequence: TGCGCCAGCAGCTTGGATGAGTGGCCAAGGGGTCGCACCTTC. It encodes CASSLDEWPRGRTF. The chain links TRBV5-1 to TRBJ1-2; D might be TRBD1 (5 bases). Trimming took 0 bases from V and 13 from J, leaving 19 bases between them. Looked up from germline, CDR1 is SGHRS and CDR2 is YFSETQ. This CDR3 comprises 14 residues.

About this clone itself: Within the sample, other DNA sequences also encode this same CDR3. CDR3 sequence reads: CASSLVPGQETQYF. CDR3 DNA sequence: TGCGCCAGCAGCTTGGTGCCAGGGCAGGAGACCCAGTACTTC. The chain carries TRBV5-1 and TRBJ2-5; D might be TRBD1 (5 bases). CDR1 and CDR2 from the germline V gene are SGHRS and YFSETQ. The CDR3 runs to 14 residues. V gave up 0 bases and J gave up 5 bases, with 11 bases separating them.

The chain joins TRBV5-1 to TRBJ1-2; D gene uncertain. V was trimmed by 0 bases and J by 2 bases, leaving 5 bases between them. The V gene's germline CDR1 is SGHRS and CDR2 YFSETQ. The CDR3 runs to 13 residues. CDR3 in amino acids: CASSLGENYGYTF. DNA for the CDR3: TGCGCCAGCAGCTTGGGGGAGAACTATGGCTACACCTTC. Combining the CDR3 with reference TRBV5-1 and TRBJ1-2 gives the whole variable domain KAGVTQTPRYLIKTRGQQVTLSCSPISGHRSVSWYQQTPGQGLQFLFEYFSETQRNKGNFPGRFSGRQFSNSRSEMNVSTLELGDSALYLCASSLGENYGYTFGSGTRLTVV.

This chain uses TRBV25-1 with TRBJ1-1, with TRBD1 matching 11 bases. The ends lost 3 bases at V and 3 bases at J; junction bases unmatched: 3. Per germline, CDR1 MGHDK and CDR2 SYGVNS. The CDR3 is 15 amino acids. CDR3 in amino acids: CASSDPGQGDTEAFF. CDR3 sequence (DNA): TGTGCCAGCAGTGATCCGGGACAGGGGGACACTGAAGCTTTCTTT.

This clone was seen a handful of times. The rearrangement links TRBV19 to TRBJ2-2; D is unclear. Trimming removed 9 bases from V and 7 bases from J, with 15 bases in between. The CDR3 extends over 13 amino acids. Germline CDR1 and CDR2: LNHDA and SQIVND (reference sequence). The CDR3 loop is CARSLAAGGELFF. Written as DNA, the CDR3 is TGTGCCAGGTCCCTGGCGGCCGGCGGGGAGCTGTTTTTT.

This clone was counted between two and nine times. The chain joins TRBV20-1 to TRBJ2-7, with a tentative D call TRBD2 (6 bases). V gave up 5 bases and J gave up 7 bases, with 9 bases separating them. CDR3 length: 10 amino acids. CDR1 DFQATT and CDR2 SNEGSKA come from the germline V gene (reference sequence). The CDR3 sequence: CSAGGTEQYF. The DNA of the CDR3 is TGCAGTGCTGGGGGGACGGAGCAGTACTTC.

The chain links TRBV3-1 (or the pseudogene TRBV3-2) to TRBJ2-6; 8 bases are a match to TRBD2. This CDR3 is 16 amino acids long. Germline CDR1 and CDR2: LGHDT and YNNKEL (reference sequence). V was pared by 7 bases and J by 1 base, with 6 bases of the junction left unmatched. This CDR3 is CASTGLGSSGANVLTF. CDR3 bases: TGTGCCAGCACGGGACTAGGTTCTTCTGGGGCCAACGTCCTGACTTTC.

This clone was found a few times. The rearrangement links TRBV19 to TRBJ2-7; tentatively, D is TRBD2 (7 bases). Germline V lookup: CDR1 LNHDA, CDR2 SQIVND (reference sequence). Trimming shortened V by 3 bases and J by 1 base, and 16 bases separated the two germline ends. The CDR3 runs to 16 residues. CDR3 nucleotide sequence: TGTGCCAGTAGTATTTCTACGGGGGGCATGTCCTACGAGCAGTACTTC. This encodes CASSISTGGMSYEQYF.

This CDR3 reads CASSLVPGRYNEQFF. Written as DNA, the CDR3 is TGCGCCAGCAGCTTGGTTCCAGGCCGCTACAATGAGCAGTTCTTC. V usage is TRBV5-1 and J usage is TRBJ2-1; D unclear. This CDR3 has 15 amino acids. Deletions cut 0 bases from V and 3 bases from J, with 10 bases between. CDR1 and CDR2 (germline): SGHRS, YFSETQ.

J is TRBJ2-7 and V is TRBV9; the D gene is possibly TRBD2 (6 bases). The CDR3 is 15 amino acids. Germline CDR1 SGDLS, CDR2 YYNGEE. V was clipped by 0 bases and J by 5 bases, with 15 bases between them. The CDR3 here is CASSVAGLPGDEQYF. DNA for the CDR3: TGTGCCAGCAGCGTAGCGGGACTCCCCGGGGACGAGCAGTACTTC.

The V and J genes are TRBV6-5 and TRBJ2-1, with D maybe TRBD1 (7 bases). Trimming stripped 7 bases from V and 3 bases from J, with 16 bases between. Germline values: CDR1 MNHEY, CDR2 SVGAGI. The CDR3 loop spans 15 amino acids. In nucleotides, the CDR3 is TGTGCCAGCATTAGAGACAGGGAGGTCTACAATGAGCAGTTCTTC. Residues: CASIRDREVYNEQFF.

The chain carries TRBV5-4 and TRBJ2-1; a weak D match, TRBD2 (6 bases). Germline assignment: CDR1 SGHNT and CDR2 YYREEE (reference sequence). The V and J ends lost 1 base and 4 bases respectively, with 12 bases between them. The CDR3 runs to 15 residues. CDR3 in amino acids: CASSLFRGGYNEQFF. CDR3 DNA: TGTGCCAGCAGCTTGTTCCGGGGAGGATACAATGAGCAGTTCTTC.

This clone has just a few counts. The sample carries other DNA sequences with the same CDR3. CDR3 DNA: TGCGCCAGCAGCTTCGGACTAGCGGGAGGGACCATCTCCTACGAGCAGTACTTC. This gives the protein CASSFGLAGGTISYEQYF. The chain has TRBV5-1 and TRBJ2-7; 15 nucleotides align to TRBD2. V shed 2 bases, J shed 0 bases, and the junction held 6 bases outside the gene matches. This CDR3 region has 18 residues. Per germline, CDR1 SGHRS and CDR2 YFSETQ.

This chain joins TRBV6-5 and TRBJ2-2; 9 bases match TRBD1. The CDR3 covers 14 residues. V shed 5 bases and J 7 bases; nucleotides not matched to a gene: 5. Germline values: CDR1 MNHEY, CDR2 SVGAGI. The CDR3: CASSPGTGFGELFF. CDR3 DNA: TGTGCCAGCAGTCCCGGGACAGGGTTCGGGGAGCTGTTTTTT.